These 14 T cell receptor beta chains were sequenced from one sample in a study of T cell repertoires in ileal Crohn's disease. Only in-frame clones appear in the TCRdb table, and some are missing; sequencing was by immunoSEQ multiplex PCR. The repertoire includes roughly 18,000 clones, roughly 80% of them detected once, and 10% sits in the top ten. Sequences were obtained from ileal tissue. The receptor source for this set is an adult with Crohn's disease.

This sequence joins TRBV6-5 and TRBJ2-7; D gene ambiguous. Germline values: CDR1 MNHEY, CDR2 SVGAGI. This CDR3 is built from 15 residues. V was clipped by 0 bases and J by 0 bases, with 9 bases between them. In nucleotides, the CDR3 is TGTGCCAGCAGTTACTCGCCAGTGAACTCCTACGAGCAGTACTTC. Translation: CASSYSPVNSYEQYF.

V is TRBV6-1 and J is TRBJ2-1, with 9 positions matching TRBD1. The CDR3 runs to 15 residues. Germline CDR1 MNHNS, CDR2 SASEGT. The ends lost 7 bases at V and 7 bases at J; junction bases unmatched: 11. CDR3: CASTVGTGISNEQFF. CDR3 sequence (DNA): TGTGCCAGCACCGTGGGGACAGGGATCAGTAATGAGCAGTTCTTC.

The chain has TRBV7-3 and TRBJ2-1; no reliable D call. This CDR3 comprises 13 residues. CDR1 is SGHTA and CDR2 is FQGTGA in the germline V gene. V gave up 5 bases and J gave up 5 bases, with 10 bases separating them. The CDR3 is CASSPSVDNEQFF. The CDR3 DNA follows: TGTGCCAGCAGCCCTTCGGTAGACAATGAGCAGTTCTTC.

V gene TRBV11-3 combines with J gene TRBJ2-7; the match to TRBD1 covers 9 bases. The CDR3 consists of 14 residues. Losses at the gene ends were 3 bases for V and 3 bases for J; bases not matched to a gene: 3. Germline values: CDR1 SGHNT, CDR2 YENEEA. The CDR3 spells CASSFSGQGYEQYF. The CDR3 DNA sequence: TGTGCCAGCAGCTTCTCGGGACAGGGCTACGAGCAGTACTTC. Using reference TRBV11-3 and TRBJ2-7 for the parts outside the CDR3, the full variable domain is EAGVVQSPRYKIIEKKQPVAFWCNPISGHNTLYWYLQNLGQGPELLIRYENEEAVDDSQLPKDRFSAERLKGVDSTLKIQPAELGDSAVYLCASSFSGQGYEQYFGPGTRLTVT.

The chain employs TRBV5-4 and TRBJ2-3; the match to TRBD2 covers 12 bases. This CDR3 region has 17 residues. V lost 1 base and J lost 5; bases outside the gene matches: 8. Germline loops: CDR1 SGHNT, CDR2 YYREEE (reference sequence). CDR3 DNA: TGTGCCAGCAGCTTGCCACTAGCGGGGGGCCAGGGAGATACGCAGTATTTT. Its protein product is CASSLPLAGGQGDTQYF.

The V and J genes are TRBV7-2 and TRBJ1-2; D is possibly TRBD1 (5 bases). V was cut by 8 bases and J by 3 bases, with 16 bases left in between. CDR1 is SGHTA and CDR2 is FQGNSA in the germline V gene. This CDR3 has 14 residues. The CDR3 coding sequence is TGTGCCAGCCGCGATTATGGAGGGGACTATGGCTACACCTTC. Amino acids: CASRDYGGDYGYTF.

The genes are TRBV7-8 and TRBJ1-2; 9 bases map to TRBD1. V shed 1 base, J shed 4 bases, and the junction held 4 bases outside the gene matches. Germline V gene sequence: CDR1 SGHVS, CDR2 FQNEAQ. The CDR3 consists of 15 residues. CDR3 in DNA: TGTGCCAGCAGCTTAGATGAGACAGGGGGCTATGGCTACACCTTC. This sequence encodes CASSLDETGGYGYTF.

This clone was counted a single time. This rearrangement joins TRBV18 to TRBJ1-1, with TRBD1 as a possible D gene (5 bases). V was trimmed by 3 bases and J by 5 bases, leaving 13 bases between them. Per germline, CDR1 KGHSH and CDR2 LQKENI. CDR3 length: 14 amino acids. CDR3 sequence reads: CASSPGGGVTEAFF. The CDR3 bases are TGTGCCAGCTCACCGGGTGGGGGGGTAACTGAAGCTTTCTTT.

V and J are TRBV7-8 and TRBJ1-2; D uncertain. V was shortened by 1 base and J by 4 bases, with 13 bases between the two germline ends. From germline, CDR1 is SGHVS and CDR2 FQNEAQ. There are 15 residues in the CDR3. The chain's CDR3 is CASSLGGSASYGYTF. The CDR3 DNA reads TGTGCCAGCAGCTTAGGAGGGAGTGCGAGCTATGGCTACACCTTC.

This clone was seen a handful of times. The chain joins TRBV18 to TRBJ1-4; D might be TRBD1 (5 bases). Germline loops: CDR1 KGHSH, CDR2 LQKENI. The CDR3 has 15 amino acids. Trimming cost V 3 bases and J 0 bases, with 8 bases left between them. The CDR3 loop reads CASSPQGATNEKLFF. CDR3 nucleotides: TGTGCCAGCTCACCTCAGGGCGCAACTAATGAAAAACTGTTTTTT. Combining the CDR3 with reference TRBV18 and TRBJ1-4 gives the whole variable domain NAGVMQNPRHLVRRRGQEARLRCSPMKGHSHVYWYRQLPEEGLKFMVYLQKENIIDESGMPKERFSAEFPKEGPSILRIQQVVRGDSAAYFCASSPQGATNEKLFFGSGTQLSVL.

V usage is TRBV9 and J usage is TRBJ2-3; possible D gene TRBD2, 6 bases. V was pared by 5 bases and J by 10 bases, with 17 bases between. CDR1 and CDR2 from the germline V gene are SGDLS and YYNGEE. CDR3 length: 13 residues. CDR3 residues: CASRAEGMGAQYF. CDR3 nucleotide sequence: TGTGCCAGCAGGGCGGAGGGGATGGGCGCGCAGTATTTT. Filled out from reference TRBV9 and TRBJ2-3, the complete variable domain reads DSGVTQTPKHLITATGQRVTLRCSPRSGDLSVYWYQQSLDQGLQFLIQYYNGEERAKGNILERFSAQQFPDLHSELNLSSLELGDSALYFCASRAEGMGAQYFGPGTRLTVL.

The chain combines TRBV5-1 with TRBJ2-1; 7 bases align to TRBD2. Germline V gene data show CDR1 as SGHRS and CDR2 as YFSETQ. The CDR3 totals 15 residues. V was pared by 0 bases and J by 7 bases, with 7 bases of the junction left unmatched. The CDR3: CASSLASGVVNEQFF. The CDR3 DNA sequence: TGCGCCAGCAGCTTGGCTAGCGGTGTCGTTAATGAGCAGTTCTTC.

The V and J genes are TRBV18 and TRBJ2-1, with 8 nucleotides matching TRBD1. From germline, CDR1 is KGHSH and CDR2 LQKENI. The CDR3 is 16 amino acids. Trimming took 6 bases from V and 8 from J; bases not matched to a gene: 15. The CDR3 DNA sequence: TGTGCCAGCTCGGACTTAACAGGGGGGCATGACGATGAGCAGTTCTTC. Its protein is CASSDLTGGHDDEQFF.

A remark on this clone: Other DNA sequences in this sample translate to the same CDR3. The chain employs TRBV18 and TRBJ1-6; possible D gene TRBD1, 5 bases. V lost 0 bases and J lost 7, with 16 bases in between. This CDR3 region has 17 residues. The germline gives CDR1 KGHSH, CDR2 LQKENI. The CDR3: CASSPPVGAPLNSPLHF. CDR3 DNA: TGTGCCAGCTCACCACCCGTTGGGGCCCCCTTAAATTCACCCCTCCACTTT.